The TCR beta chain described here comes from a study of response to subunit inactivated influenza vaccine. This clonotype occurred a few times. Each CDR3 protein gets one entry after TCRdb re-called the RT-PCR reads with MiXCR. The data show more than 550,000 distinct CDR3 sequences, over 9% seen once. The sample also formed part of further work on T cells expressing NK-cell markers. That paper adds: UMI-tagged 5'RACE template switching yielded the TCR beta cDNA. About 1.0-8% of CD8+ T cells in about 6 donors belonged to dominant NKG2C+ clonotypes.

The receptor was isolated from a man in his fifties or sixties who received an inactivated influenza vaccine. Sequenced material: PBMCs from blood, taken on the day of vaccination.

The CDR3 bases are TGTGCCAGCAGAGGACAGCTCTCTGGGGCCAACGTCCTGACTTTC. Amino acid sequence: CASRGQLSGANVLTF. This chain links TRBV6-1 with TRBJ2-6; perhaps TRBD1 as D (6 bases). The CDR3 covers 15 residues. Per the germline V gene, CDR1 is MNHNS and CDR2 is SASEGT. With 6 bases removed from V and 0 bases from J, the gap between germline ends came to 9 bases.